This T cell receptor (beta chain) was recorded in a study of blood T cell repertoires in COVID-19. Background on the study: The cDNA or gDNA used as material had been derived from T cells, B-cell-depleted T cells, or PBMCs.

The CDR3 is 12 residues long. The germline V gene has CDR1 SGDLS and CDR2 YYNGEE. Trimming shortened V by 7 bases and J by 7 bases, and 11 bases separated the two germline ends. This clone was found a few times. Assay: immunoSEQ multiplex PCR; the TCRdb copy retains only in-frame clones and omits some. The sample has roughly 80,000 clones, about 85% seen once. Sequenced material: peripheral blood. This TCR was recovered from a human donor in a cohort sampled during active COVID-19. V usage is TRBV9 and J usage is TRBJ2-2; D is possibly TRBD2 (6 bases). CDR3 loop: CASGLGGGELFF. DNA of the CDR3: TGTGCCAGCGGCCTCGGGGGCGGGGAGCTGTTTTTT.